This T cell receptor (beta chain) was observed in a study of response to subunit inactivated influenza vaccine. Germline V gene data show CDR1 as SEHNR and CDR2 as FQNEAQ (reference sequence). V lost 1 base and J lost 4, with 19 bases in between. The CDR3 is 17 residues long. Notes on this clonotype: Antigen: not known.

Study observations and caveats: That few new T cells are recruited by each seasonal influenza vaccination was the authors' suggestion.

Each CDR3 protein is one row after TCRdb ran MiXCR on the RT-PCR reads. Of around 710,000 distinct CDR3 sequences listed, roughly 14% are singletons. The origin of this receptor is a man aged 50 to 59 who received an inactivated influenza vaccine. V and J are TRBV7-9 and TRBJ2-5, with D perhaps matching TRBD2 (5 bases). The starting material was PBMCs from blood, obtained roughly 2 weeks before vaccination. The CDR3 loop is CASSLGAPGRGVETQYF. The CDR3 DNA reads as TGTGCCAGCAGCTTAGGCGCGCCGGGGAGAGGTGTAGAGACCCAGTACTTC.